This passage covers 9 T cell receptor beta chains from one sample sequenced in a study of T cells of healthy individuals. TCRdb reprocessed the 5' RACE reads via MiXCR and lists one record per CDR3 protein. Among approximately 58,000 distinct CDR3 sequences listed, over 12% were seen once. The receptors were gathered from a human donor in good health.

This clonotype was counted many times. The gene calls are TRBV20-1 and TRBJ2-3, with a tentative D call TRBD1 (6 bases). V gave up 0 bases and J gave up 6 bases, with 13 bases separating them. The CDR3 sequence is 14 residues long. Germline V gives CDR1 DFQATT, CDR2 SNEGSKA (reference sequence). CDR3 DNA sequence: TGCAGTGCTAGAGATCACAGGGCAAGTGATACGCAGTATTTT. The encoded protein is CSARDHRASDTQYF.

There are many counts of this clonotype. The chain combines TRBV4-2 with TRBJ2-1; TRBD2 matches 10 bases. V lost 1 base to trimming and J lost 6 bases; unmatched junction nucleotides: 6. This CDR3 is built from 16 residues. CDR1 and CDR2 from the germline V gene are LGHNA and YNFKEQ. The CDR3 DNA follows: TGTGCCAGCAGCCAAGTCCGGCTAGCGGGGGTCAATGAGCAGTTCTTC. Translation: CASSQVRLAGVNEQFF.

The chain couples TRBV27 to TRBJ1-5; D not resolved. With 2 bases removed from V and 7 bases from J, the gap between germline ends came to 15 bases. The CDR3 is 15 residues long. In germline, CDR1 is MNHEY, CDR2 SMNVEV (reference sequence). The DNA for the CDR3 is TGTGCCAGCAGTTTAACCCCAAGGTATGTCCAGCCCCAGCATTTT. Translating it yields CASSLTPRYVQPQHF.

This clonotype was detected a few times. V usage is TRBV3-2 and J usage is TRBJ1-5. TRBV3-2 is shown as a pseudogene. CDR3 length: 14 amino acids. The CDR3 nucleotides read TGTGCCAGCAGCCAAGAGGCGGAGAATCAGCCCCAGCATTTT. Translating it yields CASSQEAENQPQHF.

V usage is TRBV4-3 and J usage is TRBJ2-7, with 7 bases that match TRBD2. CDR1 and CDR2 from the germline V gene are LGHNA and YSLEER. V lost 6 bases, J lost 1 base, and 9 bases stayed unmatched. CDR3 length: 15 amino acids. The CDR3 sequence is CASSIQRGGSYEQYF. The CDR3 region has the DNA TGCGCCAGCAGTATCCAAAGGGGAGGGTCCTACGAGCAGTACTTC.

This clonotype appeared a single time. A much larger clone differs by one base, so this may be a read error. V gene TRBV6-5 combines with J gene TRBJ1-1; no clear D. CDR3 length equals 14 residues. Germline CDR1 and CDR2: MNHEY and SVGAGI. The CDR3 region has the DNA TGTGCCAGCAGTTATGGTGGGATAGCCACTGAAGCTCTCTTT. This sequence encodes CASSYGGIATEALF.

At least ten counts were recorded for this clonotype. V usage is TRBV12-3 or TRBV12-4 and J usage is TRBJ2-5; TRBD1 aligns across 8 bases. The CDR3 is 15 amino acids. J was trimmed by 1 base and V by 5 bases; bases with no gene match: 6. CDR3 nucleotides: TGTGCCAGCAGTCCTACAGGGGGGCTCCAAGAGACCCAGTACTTC. The encoded protein is CASSPTGGLQETQYF.

This clonotype showed up many times. J is TRBJ1-1 and V is TRBV4-3; D is undetermined. The germline V and J ends were trimmed by 1 base and 7 bases, with 16 bases remaining between them. Germline CDR1 is LGHNA and CDR2 is YSLEER. CDR3 length: 15 amino acids. CDR3 sequence reads: CASSQGGDGRFEAFF. The CDR3 DNA reads as TGCGCCAGCAGCCAAGGCGGCGACGGGCGGTTTGAAGCTTTCTTT.

Only a few counts were recorded for this clonotype. The chain links TRBV3-1 to TRBJ1-2, with TRBD1 identical over 7 bases. CDR3 length: 14 amino acids. V lost 4 bases to trimming and J lost 4 bases; unmatched junction nucleotides: 6. Germline CDR1 and CDR2: LGHDT and YNNKEL (reference sequence). In DNA, the CDR3 is TGTGCCAGCAGCCCGGACAGGTGGTTCTATGGCTACACCTTC. This gives the protein CASSPDRWFYGYTF.